This T cell receptor beta chain was obtained from a study of T cells after yellow fever vaccination. A universal primer site and UMIs were added as TCR cDNA was made by 5'RACE template switching. One entry per CDR3 protein, called by TCRdb with MiXCR from the 5' RACE reads. The sample holds approximately 350,000 distinct CDR3 sequences, roughly 12% seen once. This clonotype was counted ten times or more. Its antigen is not known. The study's findings and limits: Weaker, the secondary response had a peak occurring faster, on day 5 versus 15. The appearance of a small share of clonotypes in both CD4 and CD8 compartments was observed.

This TCR was recovered from a man between 18 and 35 years old who received the YFV17D yellow fever vaccine. Specimen: PBMCs, collected on the day of the first yellow fever vaccination.

CDR3 sequence reads: CASSRIRTETGELFF. In DNA, the CDR3 is TGCGCCAGCAGCCGGATTCGGACAGAAACCGGGGAGCTGTTTTTT. The V call is TRBV4-1, the J call TRBJ2-2, with D tentatively TRBD1 (6 bases). The CDR3 runs to 15 residues. Trimming shortened V by 4 bases and J by 5 bases, and 14 bases separated the two germline ends. Germline assignment: CDR1 MGHRA and CDR2 YSYEKL.